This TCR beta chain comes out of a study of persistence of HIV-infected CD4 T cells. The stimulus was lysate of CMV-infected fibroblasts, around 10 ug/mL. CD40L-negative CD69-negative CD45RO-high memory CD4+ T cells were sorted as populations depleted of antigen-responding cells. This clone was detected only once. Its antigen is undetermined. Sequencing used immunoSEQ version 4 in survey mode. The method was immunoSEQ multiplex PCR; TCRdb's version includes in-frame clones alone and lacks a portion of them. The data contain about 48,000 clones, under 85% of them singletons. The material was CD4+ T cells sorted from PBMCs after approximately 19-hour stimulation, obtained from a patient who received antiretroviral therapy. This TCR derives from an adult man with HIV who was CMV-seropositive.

CDR3 sequence: CATASGGTGKETQYF. The CDR3 nucleotides read TGTGCCACAGCTTCCGGAGGGACAGGGAAAGAGACCCAGTACTTC. The chain employs TRBV24-1 and TRBJ2-5, with 9 positions matching TRBD1. The CDR3 spans 15 residues. Trimming removed 10 bases from V and 3 bases from J; junction bases left unmatched: 11. CDR1 KGHDR and CDR2 SFDVKD come from the germline V gene.